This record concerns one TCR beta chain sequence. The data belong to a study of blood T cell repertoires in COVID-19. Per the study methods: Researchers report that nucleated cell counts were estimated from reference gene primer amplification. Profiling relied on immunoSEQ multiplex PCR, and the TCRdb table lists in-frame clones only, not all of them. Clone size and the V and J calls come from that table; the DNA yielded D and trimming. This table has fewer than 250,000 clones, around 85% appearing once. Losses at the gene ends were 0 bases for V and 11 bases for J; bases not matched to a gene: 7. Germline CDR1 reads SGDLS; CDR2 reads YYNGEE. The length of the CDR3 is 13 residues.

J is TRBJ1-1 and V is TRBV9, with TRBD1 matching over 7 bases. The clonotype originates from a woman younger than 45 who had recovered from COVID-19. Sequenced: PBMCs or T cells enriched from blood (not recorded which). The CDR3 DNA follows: TGTGCCAGCAGCGTAGTTCCGGGACAGATGGCTTTCTTT. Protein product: CASSVVPGQMAFF.